Listed here is a single TCR beta chain. What it binds is unknown. The CDR3 is cut off 3 residues early in the read; its end comes from the germline J gene. The CDR3 is 14 residues long. CDR1 and CDR2 (germline): LNHDA, SQIVND (reference sequence). Trimming removed 3 bases from V and 0 bases from J, with 8 bases in between. These data originate in a study of T cell clonality in common variable immunodeficiency. General study points: Reportedly, TCR beta sequences from common variable immunodeficiency showed fewer deletions and N-nucleotide insertions. The cause of increased CVID clonality remains unclear without subpopulation sequencing.

CVID meant reduced serum IgG, IgA and/or IgM plus specific antibody deficiency. Heparinized whole blood, roughly 5 to 8 ml, came from each donor. The table came from immunoSEQ multiplex PCR; TCRdb's copy has only in-frame clones and leaves some out. The sample offers 35,000 or so clones and no singletons, the top ten holding less than 8%. This clonotype was obtained from a human donor with common variable immunodeficiency. Sequenced input: peripheral blood mononuclear cells. The chain has TRBV19 and TRBJ1-1; the D gene is possibly TRBD1 (6 bases). The DNA read from the CDR3 is TGTGCCAGTAGTATGTGGGGGCTGAACACTGAA. It yields the protein CASSMWGLNTE. The whole CDR3 protein is CASSMWGLNTEAFF.